Below, 29 T cell receptor beta chains from the same sample are listed, as sequenced in a study of cytomegalovirus exposure and HLA in healthy donors. Researchers ran the PCR with 60 Vbeta and 13 Jbeta primers. Clones were read by immunoSEQ multiplex PCR, and TCRdb kept only the in-frame ones, dropping some. The sample includes 180,000 or so clones, roughly 81% of them seen just once. Specimen: PBMCs. Receptors originate from a woman under 30 in good health and CMV-seropositive.

J is TRBJ2-5 and V is TRBV14; a weak D match, TRBD1 (6 bases). The closer fit of TRBJ2-7 to the DNA end suggests the J call may be wrong. Germline CDR1 and CDR2: SGHDN and FVKESK. The CDR3 consists of 14 residues. The CDR3, as DNA: TGTGCCAGCTCCTCACAGGGTCGAACCTACGAGCAGTACTTC. As protein: CASSSQGRTYEQYF.

The V and J genes are TRBV6-5 and TRBJ1-2; 8 nucleotides agree with TRBD1. Germline V CDR1 and CDR2: MNHEY, SVGAGI. This CDR3 region has 14 residues. V shed 0 bases, J shed 6 bases, and the junction held 3 bases outside the gene matches. Written as DNA, the CDR3 is TGTGCCAGCAGTTACTCGGACAGGGCGAATGGCTACACCTTC. It is translated as CASSYSDRANGYTF.

The rearrangement links TRBV7-2 to TRBJ1-1; 7 nucleotides agree with TRBD1. The CDR3 is made up of 13 amino acids. V dropped 4 bases and J dropped 5; count of bases not matched to a gene: 4. The V gene's germline CDR1 is SGHTA and CDR2 FQGNSA. CDR3 bases: TGTGCCAGCAGCTCTGACAGGGTGACTGAAGCTTTCTTT. Its translation: CASSSDRVTEAFF.

This sequence joins TRBV4-2 and TRBJ1-2; tentative D call: TRBD1 (5 bases). Trimming pared 1 base from V and 2 bases from J, leaving 20 bases between. Germline V gene lookup returns CDR1 LGHNA and CDR2 YNFKEQ. This CDR3 contains 18 residues. Here the CDR3 reads CASSQGIGGTGGNYGYTF. The CDR3 DNA follows: TGTGCCAGCAGCCAAGGGATCGGGGGGACGGGAGGGAACTATGGCTACACCTTC.

This chain links TRBV27 with TRBJ1-1; D not certain. This CDR3 has 14 amino acids. V dropped 8 bases and J dropped 1 base, with 14 bases sitting between them. Germline CDR1 reads MNHEY; CDR2 reads SMNVEV (reference sequence). CDR3 region: CASLSTNSNTEAFF. As DNA, the CDR3 is TGTGCCAGCCTTTCTACTAACTCGAACACTGAAGCTTTCTTT.

The gene calls are TRBV10-2 and TRBJ2-7; perhaps TRBD1 as D (6 bases). CDR3 length equals 15 residues. Germline loops: CDR1 WSHSY, CDR2 SAAADI. The germline V and J ends were trimmed by 0 bases and 6 bases, with 15 bases remaining between them. CDR3 nucleotides: TGCGCCAGCAGTGAGTCGCTGGGGGCGCGTCGCGAGCAGTACTTC. Amino acid sequence: CASSESLGARREQYF.

This rearrangement joins TRBV11-1 to TRBJ2-7, with D tentatively TRBD1 (6 bases). Per germline, CDR1 SGHAT and CDR2 FQDESV (reference sequence). The CDR3 is 15 residues long. Trimming took off 2 bases at V and 4 bases at J, with 15 bases between the two ends. The CDR3 DNA sequence: TGTGCCAGCAGCTTAAGTCCAGGGGAAGGATACGAGCAGTACTTC. Protein sequence: CASSLSPGEGYEQYF.

This clone was counted only a few times. The V gene is TRBV6-1, the J gene TRBJ2-5, with 10 bases that match TRBD2. Trimming took 6 bases from V and 5 from J; bases not matched to a gene: 9. In germline, CDR1 is MNHNS, CDR2 SASEGT. The CDR3 spans 15 residues. The CDR3 sequence is CASSLSSGGGETQYF. The CDR3 DNA sequence: TGTGCCAGCAGCCTTTCCAGCGGGGGGGGTGAGACCCAGTACTTC.

CDR3 loop: CASSPGTGFQPQHF. CDR3 nucleotides: TGTGCCAGCAGCCCGGGGACAGGGTTTCAGCCCCAGCATTTT. The chain has TRBV9 and TRBJ1-5, with 9 nucleotides matching TRBD1. V was pared by 4 bases and J by 6 bases, with 5 bases of the junction left unmatched. The CDR3 spans 14 residues. The germline CDR1 and CDR2 sequences are SGDLS and YYNGEE.

The chain employs TRBV5-8 and TRBJ2-7; D might be TRBD1 (6 bases). Germline CDR1 is SGHTS and CDR2 is YDEGEE. The V gene lost 4 bases and the J gene lost 1 base, with 15 bases spanning the gap. The CDR3 spans 15 residues. CDR3 nucleotides: TGTGCCAGCAGCATAACAAGACAGGTTTCCTACGAGCAGTACTTC. It is translated as CASSITRQVSYEQYF.

The J gene is TRBJ1-5, the V gene TRBV28, with TRBD1 matching 7 bases. The CDR3 is made up of 12 amino acids. Per the germline V gene, CDR1 is MDHEN and CDR2 is SYDVKM. Trimming cost V 8 bases and J 7 bases; bases outside gene matches: 5. CDR3 DNA sequence: TGTGCCAGCGGGCAGGGGGAACAGCCCCAGCATTTT. It yields the protein CASGQGEQPQHF.

This chain links TRBV21-1 with TRBJ1-6; TRBD1, the table's D call, was not compared with the DNA. TRBV21-1 is termed a pseudogene. This CDR3 is built from 16 residues. CDR3 in amino acids: CASSRGEQGGNSPLHF. DNA for the CDR3: TGTGCCAGCAGCAGAGGCGAACAGGGGGGCAATTCACCCCTCCACTTT.

V is TRBV13 and J is TRBJ2-4; D not resolved. CDR1 and CDR2 (germline): PRHDT, FYEKMQ (reference sequence). The CDR3 is made up of 15 amino acids. V was trimmed by 3 bases and J by 0 bases, leaving 9 bases between them. This chain's CDR3 is CASSFVSGAKNIQYF. The CDR3 DNA sequence: TGTGCCAGCAGCTTCGTCTCAGGAGCCAAAAACATTCAGTACTTC.

The chain recombines TRBV7-2 with TRBJ1-5, with 9 bases matching TRBD1. Germline CDR1 is SGHTA and CDR2 is FQGNSA. This CDR3 has 17 residues. V lost 3 bases and J lost 3; bases outside the gene matches: 9. The CDR3 is CASSLTTWTGDNQPQHF. The CDR3 DNA reads as TGTGCCAGCAGCTTGACCACCTGGACAGGGGACAATCAGCCCCAGCATTTT.

This chain connects TRBV10-3 to TRBJ2-1; D perhaps matches TRBD1 (5 bases). CDR3 size: 17 residues. Deletions cut 0 bases from V and 2 bases from J, with 14 bases between. Per germline, CDR1 ENHRY and CDR2 SYGVKD. CDR3 sequence reads: CAISESTQAGTYNEQFF. CDR3 nucleotide sequence: TGTGCCATCAGTGAGTCGACTCAGGCAGGGACCTACAATGAGCAGTTCTTC.

The chain combines TRBV5-1 with TRBJ2-7; 7 positions match TRBD1. Germline loops: CDR1 SGHRS, CDR2 YFSETQ. The CDR3 contains 15 residues. Trimming cost V 0 bases and J 0 bases; bases outside gene matches: 3. The CDR3 sequence: CASSLEGQSSYEQYF. Written as DNA, the CDR3 is TGCGCCAGCAGCTTGGAGGGACAGAGCTCCTACGAGCAGTACTTC.

This chain connects TRBV10-3 to TRBJ1-1, with D hard to call. Per germline, CDR1 ENHRY and CDR2 SYGVKD. This CDR3 has 21 amino acids. The germline V and J ends were trimmed by 0 bases and 3 bases, with 29 bases remaining between them. The CDR3 coding sequence is TGTGCCATCAGTGAGTCGATTTTTGGAGGGTTCGCGAGGGAAGGGTACACTGAAGCTTTCTTT. Its translation is CAISESIFGGFAREGYTEAFF.

This chain links TRBV28 with TRBJ2-7; D is unclear. From germline, CDR1 is MDHEN and CDR2 SYDVKM. Trimming removed 4 bases at V and 6 bases at J, with 10 bases between. This CDR3 region has 12 residues. Here the CDR3 reads CASSSSLAEQYF. For the CDR3, the DNA is TGTGCCAGCAGTTCGTCCTTAGCCGAGCAGTACTTC.

The gene calls are TRBV4-1 and TRBJ2-3; 9 bases map to TRBD1. Germline V gene data show CDR1 as MGHRA and CDR2 as YSYEKL. The length of the CDR3 is 15 residues. J lost 3 bases, V lost 8 bases, and 9 bases had no gene match. In DNA, the CDR3 is TGCGCCAGCGGCGACCCGGGACAGGGAACAGATACGCAGTATTTT. This gives the protein CASGDPGQGTDTQYF.

The chain recombines TRBV6-6 with TRBJ2-3; D remains ambiguous. The CDR3 length is 16 residues. Per the germline V gene, CDR1 is MNHNY and CDR2 is SVGAGI (reference sequence). V lost 2 bases to trimming and J lost 3 bases, with 15 bases between them. The CDR3 DNA follows: TGTGCCAGCAGTTACCGTCAGGAAAGCAAGACAGATACGCAGTATTTT. Its protein is CASSYRQESKTDTQYF.

In the case of this clone: This sample also contains other DNA sequences that code for the same CDR3. V usage is TRBV5-5 and J usage is TRBJ1-6; TRBD1 agrees at 7 bases. The CDR3 consists of 14 residues. CDR1 is SGHKS, CDR2 YYEKEE, per germline (reference sequence). V was pared by 2 bases and J by 8 bases, with 4 bases of the junction left unmatched. The CDR3 here is CASSFRDSHSPLHF. CDR3 DNA: TGTGCCAGCAGCTTCCGGGACAGTCATTCACCCCTCCACTTT.

The chain joins TRBV11-2 to TRBJ1-6, with TRBD1 identical over 8 bases. CDR3 size: 18 residues. Germline assignment: CDR1 SGHAT and CDR2 FQNNGV. The V gene end was trimmed by 4 bases and the J gene end by 4 bases; junction bases not matched to a gene: 12. CDR3 amino acids: CASSSVRRDRTYNSPLHF. The CDR3 coding sequence is TGTGCCAGCAGCTCCGTGAGGCGGGACAGGACGTATAATTCACCCCTCCACTTT.

The chain has TRBV29-1 and TRBJ2-2, with a tentative D call TRBD2 (5 bases). This CDR3 is 13 amino acids long. Deletions cut 6 bases from V and 6 bases from J, with 14 bases between. Looked up from germline, CDR1 is SQVTM and CDR2 is ANQGSEA. The CDR3 loop reads CSVLQTEAGELFF. In DNA, the CDR3 is TGCAGCGTCCTCCAGACGGAGGCCGGGGAGCTGTTTTTT.

This chain connects TRBV7-2 to TRBJ1-2; weak D call: TRBD1 (6 bases). Germline-derived CDR1 and CDR2 are SGHTA and FQGNSA. The CDR3 contains 14 residues. V was trimmed by 6 bases and J by 8 bases, leaving 19 bases between them. CDR3 bases: TGTGCCAGCAGTCAAGGTCCAGGGGTGGGGGGCTACACCTTC. Its translation is CASSQGPGVGGYTF.

The chain employs TRBV4-3 and TRBJ1-1; D ambiguous. Germline assignment: CDR1 LGHNA and CDR2 YSLEER. The V and J ends lost 1 base and 6 bases respectively, with 9 bases between them. The CDR3 contains 13 residues. CDR3 amino acids: CASSQATGAEAFF. As DNA, the CDR3 is TGCGCCAGCAGCCAAGCGACCGGGGCTGAAGCTTTCTTT.

The rearrangement links TRBV2 to TRBJ1-1, with D possibly TRBD1 on 5 matching bases. The ends were cut back, 2 bases at V and 0 bases at J, with 10 bases in the middle. Looked up from germline, CDR1 is SNHLY and CDR2 is FYNNEI. The length of the CDR3 is 15 residues. CDR3 DNA: TGTGCCAGCAGTGAAATGGGGGGGATGAACACTGAAGCTTTCTTT. Protein: CASSEMGGMNTEAFF.

This chain connects TRBV28 to TRBJ2-1; 7 bases map to TRBD2. Germline values: CDR1 MDHEN, CDR2 SYDVKM. The CDR3 totals 18 residues. Trimming at V came to 2 bases and at J to 2 bases, leaving 12 bases not matched to a gene. CDR3 residues: CASSLPSTLAVPYNEQFF. CDR3 coding DNA: TGTGCCAGCAGTTTACCCTCTACTCTAGCGGTCCCCTACAATGAGCAGTTCTTC.

V is TRBV4-2 and J is TRBJ1-1; D might be TRBD1 (5 bases). CDR1 is LGHNA, CDR2 YNFKEQ, per germline. Trimming took 5 bases from V and 3 from J, leaving 13 bases between them. The CDR3 has 14 amino acids. This CDR3 reads CASSGTAGDTEAFF. DNA of the CDR3: TGTGCCAGCAGCGGGACGGCGGGGGACACTGAAGCTTTCTTT.

This rearrangement joins TRBV9 to TRBJ2-1, with 8 bases identical to TRBD1. Germline values: CDR1 SGDLS, CDR2 YYNGEE. V gave up 4 bases and J gave up 2 bases; unmatched junction bases: 5. The CDR3 extends over 15 amino acids. The CDR3 nucleotides are TGTGCCAGCAGCCCAGGACAGGGAACCTACAATGAGCAGTTCTTC. As protein: CASSPGQGTYNEQFF.